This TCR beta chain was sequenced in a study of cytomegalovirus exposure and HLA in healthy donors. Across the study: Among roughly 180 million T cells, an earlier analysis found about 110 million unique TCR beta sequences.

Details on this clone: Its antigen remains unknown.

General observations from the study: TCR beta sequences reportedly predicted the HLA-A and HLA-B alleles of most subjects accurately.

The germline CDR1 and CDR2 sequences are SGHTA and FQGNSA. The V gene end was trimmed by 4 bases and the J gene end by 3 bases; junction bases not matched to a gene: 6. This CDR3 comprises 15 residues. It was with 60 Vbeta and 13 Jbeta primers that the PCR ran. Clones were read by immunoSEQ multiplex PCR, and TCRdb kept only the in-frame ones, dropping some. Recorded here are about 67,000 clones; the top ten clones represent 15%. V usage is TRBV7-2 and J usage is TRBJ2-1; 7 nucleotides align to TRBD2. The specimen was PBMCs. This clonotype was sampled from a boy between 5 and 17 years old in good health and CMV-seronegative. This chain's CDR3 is CASSSRTSDYNEQFF. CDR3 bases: TGTGCCAGCAGCTCCAGGACTAGTGACTACAATGAGCAGTTCTTC.